These 14 T cell receptor beta chains originate from one sample sequenced in a study of blood T cell repertoires in COVID-19. Measured with immunoSEQ multiplex PCR; TCRdb has only the in-frame clones, and not every one. The table shows a few hundred thousand clones, with roughly 87% occurring only once. Sequenced sample: peripheral blood. The receptors were gathered from a man aged 35-49 years with active or convalescent COVID-19.

This clone has just one count. The genes are TRBV29-1 and TRBJ1-2; D gene ambiguous. This CDR3 region has 13 residues. Germline lookup yields CDR1 SQVTM and CDR2 ANQGSEA. The V and J ends lost 3 bases and 3 bases respectively, with 11 bases between them. The CDR3: CSVDAETYYGYTF. Here the CDR3 DNA reads TGCAGCGTTGACGCAGAAACCTACTATGGCTACACCTTC.

This chain links TRBV14 with TRBJ2-7; no clear D. The germline V gene has CDR1 SGHDN and CDR2 FVKESK. The CDR3 runs to 14 residues. V was clipped by 0 bases and J by 5 bases, with 11 bases between them. This CDR3 reads CASSQDIIVDEQYF. The CDR3 nucleotides are TGTGCCAGCAGCCAAGATATAATCGTTGACGAGCAGTACTTC.

With regard to this clone: Other DNA sequences in the sample encode the same CDR3. The genes are TRBV28 and TRBJ2-7, with a possible D match to TRBD2 (5 bases). The germline V gene encodes CDR1 MDHEN and CDR2 SYDVKM. This CDR3 is built from 12 residues. Trimming took off 2 bases at V and 6 bases at J, with 8 bases between the two ends. The CDR3 nucleotides are TGTGCCAGCAGTTTACGGGGTGGCGAGCAGTACTTC. Amino acid sequence: CASSLRGGEQYF. The entire variable domain, with the rest obtained from reference TRBV28 and TRBJ2-7, is as follows: DVKVTQSSRYLVKRTGEKVFLECVQDMDHENMFWYRQDPGLGLRLIYFSYDVKMKEKGDIPEGYSVSREKKERFSLILESASTNQTSMYLCASSLRGGEQYFGPGTRLTVT.

This clone was seen a single time. CDR3 bases: TGCGCCACCCGAGGGGCGTTCAAAGGGACTAGCGGGGATCCGAACACCGGGGAGCTGTTTTTT. Translated: CATRGAFKGTSGDPNTGELFF. The chain recombines TRBV4-1 with TRBJ2-2; 13 bases agree with TRBD2. With 10 bases clipped from V and 0 bases from J, the junction kept 20 bases outside the gene matches. This CDR3 comprises 21 residues. From germline, CDR1 is MGHRA and CDR2 YSYEKL.

As to this clone: The same CDR3 can be traced to other DNA sequences in this sample. The gene calls are TRBV5-1 and TRBJ1-4; maybe TRBD1 (5 bases). The CDR3 covers 14 residues. CDR1 is SGHRS, CDR2 YFSETQ, per germline. V was shortened by 0 bases and J by 7 bases, with 10 bases between the two germline ends. CDR3 protein: CASSLGQGSEKLFF. In DNA form, the CDR3 reads TGCGCCAGCAGCTTGGGGCAGGGAAGTGAAAAACTGTTTTTT.

The chain is built from TRBV24-1 and TRBJ2-4; D might be TRBD1 (5 bases). The V gene lost 11 bases and the J gene lost 1 base, with 14 bases spanning the gap. The V gene's germline CDR1 is KGHDR and CDR2 SFDVKD. This CDR3 spans 14 amino acids. This CDR3 reads CASPGFEAKNIQYF. CDR3 bases: TGTGCCAGTCCAGGGTTTGAGGCCAAAAACATTCAGTACTTC.

This clone has a single count. This chain connects TRBV19 to TRBJ1-2; 8 nucleotides agree with TRBD1. V gave up 8 bases and J gave up 3 bases; unmatched junction bases: 2. CDR3 size: 12 residues. Per germline, CDR1 LNHDA and CDR2 SQIVND (reference sequence). CDR3 amino acids: CASETGDYGYTF. In nucleotides, the CDR3 is TGTGCCAGTGAGACAGGGGACTATGGCTACACCTTC.

This clone was observed once. V gene TRBV11-2 combines with J gene TRBJ2-1; D uncertain. The V gene lost 1 base and the J gene lost 4 bases, with 11 bases spanning the gap. Germline V gene data show CDR1 as SGHAT and CDR2 as FQNNGV. This CDR3 is 15 amino acids long. The CDR3 is CASSLGLSEYNEQFF. The CDR3 DNA reads TGTGCCAGCAGCTTAGGCCTGTCAGAATACAATGAGCAGTTCTTC.

The chain is built from TRBV7-9 and TRBJ2-1, with 9 bases identical to TRBD2. Trimming took 1 base from V and 2 from J; bases not matched to a gene: 6. Per the germline V gene, CDR1 is SEHNR and CDR2 is FQNEAQ (reference sequence). The CDR3 runs 17 residues. Here the CDR3 reads CASSLGAGGPTYNEQFF. CDR3 coding DNA: TGTGCCAGCAGCTTAGGAGCGGGAGGCCCTACCTACAATGAGCAGTTCTTC.

This CDR3 is CASSARTGATEAFF. The CDR3 region has the DNA TGTGCCAGCAGCGCCCGGACAGGGGCCACTGAAGCTTTCTTT. This chain links TRBV11-2 with TRBJ1-1; 9 nucleotides align to TRBD1. The CDR3 covers 14 residues. The V segment lost 5 bases and the J segment 4 bases; nucleotides outside the gene matches: 5. Germline V gives CDR1 SGHAT, CDR2 FQNNGV.

A single count supports this clone. V and J are TRBV10-1 and TRBJ2-3, with D unresolved. Germline loops: CDR1 WNHNN, CDR2 SYGVQD (reference sequence). The CDR3 runs 11 residues. Trimming stripped 5 bases from V and 6 bases from J, with 6 bases between. The CDR3, as DNA: TGCGCCAGCAGTCATGGCGATACGCAGTATTTT. This encodes CASSHGDTQYF.

This sequence joins TRBV28 and TRBJ1-6, with D unresolved. The CDR3 totals 12 residues. V lost 3 bases and J lost 10, with 7 bases in between. Per germline, CDR1 MDHEN and CDR2 SYDVKM. The CDR3 here is CASSLSGSPLHF. The CDR3 DNA sequence: TGTGCCAGCAGTTTGTCGGGGTCACCCCTCCACTTT. Supplemented by reference TRBV28 and TRBJ1-6, the full variable domain reads DVKVTQSSRYLVKRTGEKVFLECVQDMDHENMFWYRQDPGLGLRLIYFSYDVKMKEKGDIPEGYSVSREKKERFSLILESASTNQTSMYLCASSLSGSPLHFGNGTRLTVT.

This clone was detected once. V and J are TRBV5-4 and TRBJ2-3, with a possible D match to TRBD2 (5 bases). Germline V gives CDR1 SGHNT, CDR2 YYREEE (reference sequence). The CDR3 consists of 15 residues. Trimming stripped 8 bases from V and 0 bases from J, with 16 bases between. The CDR3 DNA is TGTGCCAGTGGAGGCGTAGGCCCTAGCACAGATACGCAGTATTTT. Its protein product is CASGGVGPSTDTQYF.

The genes are TRBV2 and TRBJ1-3, with D uncertain. The CDR3 runs to 14 residues. V gave up 8 bases and J gave up 4 bases, with 15 bases separating them. Germline values: CDR1 SNHLY, CDR2 FYNNEI. The CDR3 nucleotides read TGTGCCAGCCGGGTCGTTGGCTCGGGAAACACCATATATTTT. Translated, it gives CASRVVGSGNTIYF.